Many counts were recorded for the clone carrying this T cell receptor beta chain. What it binds is not known. In the library, individual cDNA molecules carried attached unique molecular identifiers. MiXCR was run by TCRdb on the 5' RACE reads, yielding one entry per CDR3 protein. The data show about 83,000 distinct CDR3 sequences, around 9.3% seen once. The sample comes from a study of early T cells in non-severe SARS-CoV-2 infection. Study-level information: Sequencing of bulk RNA from unsorted whole blood was done, without chain pairing.

V was pared by 6 bases and J by 5 bases, with 11 bases of the junction left unmatched. Germline V gene data show CDR1 as DFQATT and CDR2 as SNEGSKA (reference sequence). This CDR3 contains 15 residues. The study's findings and limits: VDJdb matching, biased toward anti-spike CD8 responses, missed private and CD4 specificities.

This rearrangement joins TRBV20-1 to TRBJ2-3; 10 nucleotides line up with TRBD2. Material: whole blood, obtained at baseline. The receptor was isolated from an adult who was a healthcare worker with PCR-confirmed SARS-CoV-2 infection or an uninfected control (not recorded which). The CDR3 spells CSAPDSGRAEDTQYF. The CDR3 coding sequence is TGCAGTGCGCCGGACAGCGGGAGGGCAGAAGATACGCAGTATTTT.